The source of this T cell receptor beta chain is a study of control samples from healthy donors and cancer patients. This table comes from immunoSEQ multiplex PCR, and its TCRdb copy is limited to in-frame clones, with some not included. Of 13,000 or so clones in the sample, approximately 90% are singletons; the top ten hold around 2.8%. This sequence was found in a male donor with melanoma. Input material: formalin-fixed, paraffin-embedded tissue.

CDR3 DNA sequence: TGTGCCAGCAGCATAGGACAGTCCTACGAGCAGTACGTC. As protein: CASSIGQSYEQYV. The chain combines TRBV7-8 with TRBJ2-7; D is perhaps TRBD1 (6 bases). Trimming shortened V by 5 bases and J by 1 base, and 9 bases separated the two germline ends. CDR1 and CDR2 from the germline V gene are SGHVS and FQNEAQ. The CDR3 length is 13 residues.